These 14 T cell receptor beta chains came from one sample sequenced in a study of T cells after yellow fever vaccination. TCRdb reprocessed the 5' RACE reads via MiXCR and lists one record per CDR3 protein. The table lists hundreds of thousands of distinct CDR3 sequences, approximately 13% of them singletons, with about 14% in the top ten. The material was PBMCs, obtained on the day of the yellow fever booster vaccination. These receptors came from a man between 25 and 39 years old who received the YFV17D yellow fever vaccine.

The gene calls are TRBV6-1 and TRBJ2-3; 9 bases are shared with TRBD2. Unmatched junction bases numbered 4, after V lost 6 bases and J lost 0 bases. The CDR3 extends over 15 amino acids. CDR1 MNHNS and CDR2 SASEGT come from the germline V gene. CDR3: CASRFLAGSTDTQYF. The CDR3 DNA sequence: TGTGCCAGCAGATTCCTAGCGGGAAGCACAGATACGCAGTATTTT.

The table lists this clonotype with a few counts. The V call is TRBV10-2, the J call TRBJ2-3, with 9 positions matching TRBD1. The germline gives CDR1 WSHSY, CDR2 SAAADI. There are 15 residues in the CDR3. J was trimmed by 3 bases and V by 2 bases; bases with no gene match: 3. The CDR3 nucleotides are TGCGCCAGCAGTGAGGAGGACAGGGGTACAGATACGCAGTATTTT. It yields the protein CASSEEDRGTDTQYF.

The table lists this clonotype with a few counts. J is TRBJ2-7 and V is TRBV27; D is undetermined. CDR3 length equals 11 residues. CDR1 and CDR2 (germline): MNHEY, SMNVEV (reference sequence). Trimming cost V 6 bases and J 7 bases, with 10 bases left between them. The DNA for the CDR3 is TGTGCCAGCAGCCACGGACGGGAGCAGTACTTC. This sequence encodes CASSHGREQYF.

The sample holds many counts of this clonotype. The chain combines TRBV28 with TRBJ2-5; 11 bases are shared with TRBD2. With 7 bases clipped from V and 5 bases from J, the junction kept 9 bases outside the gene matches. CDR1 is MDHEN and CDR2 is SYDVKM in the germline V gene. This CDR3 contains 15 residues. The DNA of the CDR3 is TGTGCCAGCAACCCTAGCGGGAGGACGGGGGAGACCCAGTACTTC. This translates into CASNPSGRTGETQYF.

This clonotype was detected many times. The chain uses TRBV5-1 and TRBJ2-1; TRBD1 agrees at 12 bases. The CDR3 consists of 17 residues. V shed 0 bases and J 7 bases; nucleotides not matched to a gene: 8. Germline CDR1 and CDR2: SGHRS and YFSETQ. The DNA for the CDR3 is TGCGCCAGCAGCTTGGCAGGTGGGACAGGGGGCATGAATGAGCAGTTCTTC. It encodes CASSLAGGTGGMNEQFF.

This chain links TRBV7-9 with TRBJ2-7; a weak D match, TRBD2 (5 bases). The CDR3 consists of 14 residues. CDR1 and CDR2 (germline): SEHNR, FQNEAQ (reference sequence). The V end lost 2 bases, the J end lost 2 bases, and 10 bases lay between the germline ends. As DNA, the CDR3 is TGTGCCAGCAGCTTATCTAGCATAACCTACGAGCAGTACTTC. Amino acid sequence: CASSLSSITYEQYF.

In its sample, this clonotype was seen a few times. The CDR3 nucleotides are TGTGCCAGCAGACGGACTAGCGGGAGTCTCAGGTCCTACAATGAGCAGTTCTTC. This gives the protein CASRRTSGSLRSYNEQFF. The chain combines TRBV2 with TRBJ2-1, with 13 bases identical to TRBD2. Trimming cost V 6 bases and J 1 base; bases outside gene matches: 9. The V gene's germline CDR1 is SNHLY and CDR2 FYNNEI. The CDR3 is 18 amino acids.

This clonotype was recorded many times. CDR3 in amino acids: CASSPRTGEGQPQHF. CDR3 sequence (DNA): TGTGCCAGCAGCCCTAGGACAGGGGAGGGTCAGCCCCAGCATTTT. This sequence joins TRBV7-2 and TRBJ1-5; 9 positions match TRBD1. Losses at the gene ends were 5 bases for V and 6 bases for J; bases not matched to a gene: 8. Germline assignment: CDR1 SGHTA and CDR2 FQGNSA. The CDR3 consists of 15 residues.

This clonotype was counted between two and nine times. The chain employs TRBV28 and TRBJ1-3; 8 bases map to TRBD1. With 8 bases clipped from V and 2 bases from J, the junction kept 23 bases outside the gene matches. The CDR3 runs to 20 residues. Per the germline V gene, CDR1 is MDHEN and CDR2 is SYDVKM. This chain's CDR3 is CASSSLRDRPYQQAGNTIYF. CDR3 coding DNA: TGTGCCAGCTCAAGCCTGCGGGACAGGCCATACCAGCAGGCTGGAAACACCATATATTTT. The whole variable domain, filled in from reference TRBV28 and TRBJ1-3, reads DVKVTQSSRYLVKRTGEKVFLECVQDMDHENMFWYRQDPGLGLRLIYFSYDVKMKEKGDIPEGYSVSREKKERFSLILESASTNQTSMYLCASSSLRDRPYQQAGNTIYFGEGSWLTVV.

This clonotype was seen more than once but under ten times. For the CDR3, the DNA is TGCAGTGCTAGGCCAAACCCGAGGAACGAGCAGTACTTC. Amino acid sequence: CSARPNPRNEQYF. V and J are TRBV20-1 and TRBJ2-7; D not resolved. The CDR3 is made up of 13 amino acids. With 3 bases removed from V and 5 bases from J, the gap between germline ends came to 14 bases. Germline V CDR1 and CDR2: DFQATT, SNEGSKA (reference sequence).

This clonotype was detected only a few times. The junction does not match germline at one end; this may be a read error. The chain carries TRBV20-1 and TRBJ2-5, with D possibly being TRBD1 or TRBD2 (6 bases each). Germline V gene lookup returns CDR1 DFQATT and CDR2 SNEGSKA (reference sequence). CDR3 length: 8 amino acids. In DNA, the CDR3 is TGCAGTGCTAGTGGGGGGCTCTTC. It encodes CSASGGLF.

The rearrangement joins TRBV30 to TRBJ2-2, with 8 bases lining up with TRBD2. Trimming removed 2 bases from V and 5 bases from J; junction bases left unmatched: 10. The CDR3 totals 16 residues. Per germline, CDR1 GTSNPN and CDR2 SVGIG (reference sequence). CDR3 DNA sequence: TGTGCCTGGAGTATCGGCGGGAGGTCCGGGACCGGGGAGCTGTTTTTT. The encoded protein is CAWSIGGRSGTGELFF. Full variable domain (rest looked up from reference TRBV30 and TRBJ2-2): SQTIHQWPATLVQPVGSPLSLECTVEGTSNPNLYWYRQAAGRGLQLLFYSVGIGQISSEVPQNLSASRPQDRQFILSSKKLLLSDSGFYLCAWSIGGRSGTGELFFGEGSRLTVL.

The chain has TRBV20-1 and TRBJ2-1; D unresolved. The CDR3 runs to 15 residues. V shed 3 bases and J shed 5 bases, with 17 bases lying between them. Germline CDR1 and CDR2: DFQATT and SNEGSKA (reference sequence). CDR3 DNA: TGCAGTGCTAGCTTGTCTTCATCCGTGGACAATGAGCAGTTCTTC. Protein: CSASLSSSVDNEQFF.

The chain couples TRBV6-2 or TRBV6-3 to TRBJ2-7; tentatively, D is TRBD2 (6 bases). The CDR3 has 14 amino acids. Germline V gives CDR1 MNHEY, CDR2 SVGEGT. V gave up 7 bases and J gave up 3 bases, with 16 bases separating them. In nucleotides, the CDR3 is TGTGCCAGCAATTCAGCGGGCCGAGGCTACGAGCAGTACTTC. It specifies CASNSAGRGYEQYF.